Reported below is one T cell receptor (beta chain). This record comes from a study of blood T cells in healthy people across ages. Alongside a J-beta primer mix, a sample-barcoded 5' primer served in a second PCR lasting about 7 to 11 cycles. TCRdb re-analysed the 5' RACE reads in MiXCR, keeping a single row per CDR3 protein. The sample has a few hundred thousand distinct CDR3 sequences; 25% to 30% are singletons. The germline V gene has CDR1 SGHRS and CDR2 YFSETQ. The germline V and J ends were trimmed by 1 base and 4 bases, with 9 bases remaining between them. The CDR3 has 14 residues. The sequenced sample was blood. The TCR was taken from a woman aged 70-85 years in good health. The chain uses TRBV5-1 and TRBJ2-1; D not certain. This chain's CDR3 is CASSLYASYNEQFF. CDR3 in DNA: TGCGCCAGCAGCTTGTACGCCTCATACAATGAGCAGTTCTTC.